These 21 T cell receptor beta chains share one sample of origin, sequenced in a study of T cell repertoires in cytomegalovirus infection. No antigen has been assigned to these receptors. MiXCR, run by TCRdb on the reads, gives a single entry per CDR3 protein. The sample lists about 770,000 distinct CDR3 sequences, roughly 28% occurring once. The starting material was cultured CD8+ T cells from PBMCs, obtained from culture after CMV antigen stimulation. The origin of the receptors is a human donor in good health (CMV status not recorded). Some clones in this sample may be carry-over from other donors' samples.

In this sample, this clonotype turned up a few times. The J gene is TRBJ1-5, the V gene TRBV6-6, with D perhaps TRBD1 (6 bases). Germline V gene lookup returns CDR1 MNHNY and CDR2 SVGAGI (reference sequence). The ends were cut back, 6 bases at V and 3 bases at J, with 18 bases in the middle. The CDR3 runs 16 residues. CDR3 in DNA: TGTGCCAGCAGAATGGGAGGGGGAGGTCCCAATCAGCCCCAGCATTTT. It yields the protein CASRMGGGGPNQPQHF.

V and J are TRBV7-4 and TRBJ2-7; tentatively, D is TRBD1 (6 bases). With 5 bases removed from V and 10 bases from J, the gap between germline ends came to 18 bases. Germline-derived CDR1 and CDR2 are SGHVT and SQSDAQ. The CDR3 extends over 13 amino acids. CDR3 protein: CASSPTGTLDQYF. The DNA for the CDR3 is TGTGCCAGCAGCCCGACAGGAACTCTGGACCAGTACTTC.

The table lists this clonotype with many counts. The V call is TRBV6-5, the J call TRBJ2-2; D gene ambiguous. The V and J ends lost 0 bases and 4 bases respectively, with 3 bases between them. The CDR3 is made up of 13 amino acids. CDR1 and CDR2 (germline): MNHEY, SVGAGI. The CDR3 spells CASSYSSTGELFF. CDR3 bases: TGTGCCAGCAGTTACTCGAGCACCGGGGAGCTGTTTTTT.

This sequence joins TRBV6-5 and TRBJ2-7; D possibly matches TRBD1 or TRBD2 (5 bases each). The CDR3 covers 15 residues. Between the trimmed V and J ends, which lost 2 bases and 2 bases, there was a span of 13 bases. CDR1 MNHEY and CDR2 SVGAGI come from the germline V gene. CDR3 sequence: CASSYGTESPYEQYF. In DNA, the CDR3 is TGTGCCAGCAGTTACGGGACCGAGAGCCCCTACGAGCAGTACTTC.

The genes are TRBV7-6 and TRBJ2-3, with D perhaps TRBD1 or TRBD2 (6 bases each). The CDR3 runs 16 residues. Germline V gene sequence: CDR1 SGHVS, CDR2 FNYEAQ. V gave up 1 base and J gave up 2 bases, with 13 bases separating them. DNA for the CDR3: TGTGCCAGCAGCTTAGGTATAGGGGGGTACACAGATACGCAGTATTTT. This codes for CASSLGIGGYTDTQYF.

The chain links TRBV6-6 to TRBJ2-7; the match to TRBD2 covers 10 bases. The CDR3 covers 19 residues. In germline, CDR1 is MNHNY, CDR2 SVGAGI (reference sequence). J lost 2 bases, V lost 4 bases, and 17 bases had no gene match. In nucleotides, the CDR3 is TGTGCCAGCAGTTTAATTCCCCATCCACGGACTAGCGGCCCCTACGAGCAGTACTTC. Translating it yields CASSLIPHPRTSGPYEQYF.

The rearrangement joins TRBV5-5 to TRBJ2-1; 7 bases match TRBD1. V was clipped by 3 bases and J by 0 bases; unmatched bases: 6. Germline V gives CDR1 SGHKS, CDR2 YYEKEE (reference sequence). CDR3 size: 16 residues. The CDR3 DNA is TGTGCCAGCAGCTGGACAGGTCAGAGCTCCTACAATGAGCAGTTCTTC. Residues: CASSWTGQSSYNEQFF.

This clonotype was recorded at least ten times. V usage is TRBV6-1 and J usage is TRBJ2-1; D perhaps matches TRBD2 (5 bases). Per the germline V gene, CDR1 is MNHNS and CDR2 is SASEGT. Between the trimmed V and J ends, which lost 5 bases and 0 bases, there was a span of 11 bases. The CDR3 runs 15 residues. The CDR3 is CASSHDTSSYNEQFF. For the CDR3, the DNA is TGTGCCAGCAGTCACGACACTAGCTCCTACAATGAGCAGTTCTTC.

The chain carries TRBV9 and TRBJ2-1; 8 bases are a match to TRBD1. The germline CDR1 and CDR2 sequences are SGDLS and YYNGEE. The CDR3 is 15 residues long. With V trimmed by 4 bases and J by 7 bases, 10 bases remained unmatched. CDR3 amino acids: CASSQNGQGGNEQFF. The DNA for the CDR3 is TGTGCCAGCAGCCAAAACGGACAGGGAGGTAATGAGCAGTTCTTC. The variable domain in full, completed from reference TRBV9 and TRBJ2-1, reads DSGVTQTPKHLITATGQRVTLRCSPRSGDLSVYWYQQSLDQGLQFLIQYYNGEERAKGNILERFSAQQFPDLHSELNLSSLELGDSALYFCASSQNGQGGNEQFFGPGTRLTVL.

V and J are TRBV27 and TRBJ1-2; TRBD1 might be the D (5 bases). This CDR3 contains 14 residues. The V and J ends lost 6 bases and 8 bases respectively, with 19 bases between them. Germline-derived CDR1 and CDR2 are MNHEY and SMNVEV (reference sequence). CDR3 region: CASSPSGRREGYTF. The CDR3 nucleotides are TGTGCCAGCAGCCCATCGGGACGCCGGGAGGGCTACACCTTC.

V usage is TRBV20-1 and J usage is TRBJ1-6; D possibly corresponds to TRBD1 (5 bases). CDR3 length: 15 residues. Germline V gene lookup returns CDR1 DFQATT and CDR2 SNEGSKA (reference sequence). The V end was cut by 1 base, the J end by 2 bases, with 9 bases between. CDR3 protein: CSARAGKAYNSPLHF. The CDR3 DNA is TGCAGTGCTAGAGCAGGGAAAGCCTATAATTCACCCCTCCACTTT.

This clonotype was seen repeatedly, ten times or more. The gene calls are TRBV7-9 and TRBJ2-7; 9 nucleotides line up with TRBD1. The CDR3 contains 14 residues. Germline loops: CDR1 SEHNR, CDR2 FQNEAQ (reference sequence). Unmatched junction bases numbered 6, after V lost 4 bases and J lost 5 bases. The CDR3 sequence is CASSSTGGGHEQYV. Here the CDR3 DNA reads TGTGCCAGCAGCTCGACAGGGGGTGGGCACGAGCAGTACGTC.

The chain links TRBV27 to TRBJ2-1, with D possibly TRBD2 on 6 matching bases. Germline V gives CDR1 MNHEY, CDR2 SMNVEV (reference sequence). Trimming pared 6 bases from V and 8 bases from J, leaving 11 bases between. The CDR3 is 12 amino acids. Here the CDR3 DNA reads TGTGCCAGCAGCCACACGGGAGATGAGCAGTTCTTC. It codes for CASSHTGDEQFF.

Turning to this clonotype: A much bigger clone sits one base away, suggesting this may be a read error. The chain couples TRBV7-6 to TRBJ2-2; weak D call: TRBD1 (6 bases). The germline CDR1 and CDR2 sequences are SGHVS and FNYEAQ. The CDR3 sequence is 14 residues long. Here the CDR3 reads CPSSSQGPSGELFF. As DNA, the CDR3 is TGTCCCAGCAGCTCACAGGGACCAAGCGGGGAGCTGTTTTTT. Based on the CDR3 plus reference TRBV7-6 and TRBJ2-2, the full variable domain is GAGVSQSPRYKVTKRGQDVALRCDPISGHVSLYWYRQALGQGPEFLTYFNYEAQQDKSGLPNDRFSAERPEGSISTLTIQRTEQRDSAMYRCPSSSQGPSGELFFGEGSRLTVL.

The chain uses TRBV28 and TRBJ2-3; 8 nucleotides agree with TRBD1. Per the germline V gene, CDR1 is MDHEN and CDR2 is SYDVKM. CDR3 length: 14 residues. V was pared by 3 bases and J by 2 bases, with 1 base of the junction left unmatched. DNA for the CDR3: TGTGCCAGCAGTTTGACAGGGGACACAGATACGCAGTATTTT. Its protein is CASSLTGDTDTQYF. Using reference TRBV28 and TRBJ2-3 for the parts outside the CDR3, the full variable domain is DVKVTQSSRYLVKRTGEKVFLECVQDMDHENMFWYRQDPGLGLRLIYFSYDVKMKEKGDIPEGYSVSREKKERFSLILESASTNQTSMYLCASSLTGDTDTQYFGPGTRLTVL.

The genes are TRBV7-9 and TRBJ1-1, with D maybe TRBD1 (5 bases). This CDR3 comprises 14 residues. Trimming pared 1 base from V and 4 bases from J, leaving 10 bases between. Germline V gene data show CDR1 as SEHNR and CDR2 as FQNEAQ (reference sequence). As DNA, the CDR3 is TGTGCCAGCAGCTTAGACCAGGGTAGCACTGAAGCTTTCTTT. Amino acid sequence: CASSLDQGSTEAFF.

This clonotype was found once. V gene TRBV15 combines with J gene TRBJ2-3; the D gene is possibly TRBD2 (6 bases). Germline CDR1 is LNHNV and CDR2 is YYDKDF (reference sequence). V lost 1 base, J lost 4 bases, and 9 bases lay in between. CDR3 size: 14 residues. CDR3: CATSRGLEPDTQYF. The CDR3 nucleotides are TGTGCCACCAGCAGAGGACTAGAGCCAGATACGCAGTATTTT.

This rearrangement joins TRBV24-1 to TRBJ1-1, with TRBD1 matching 7 bases. V lost 2 bases to trimming and J lost 0 bases; unmatched junction nucleotides: 5. Germline CDR1 is KGHDR and CDR2 is SFDVKD. CDR3 length: 16 amino acids. For the CDR3, the DNA is TGTGCCACCAGTGATTCCCCCCAGGGGGTGAACACTGAAGCTTTCTTT. It is translated as CATSDSPQGVNTEAFF.

The chain carries TRBV7-9 and TRBJ1-4; unclear D gene. Germline V lookup: CDR1 SEHNR, CDR2 FQNEAQ (reference sequence). The CDR3 runs 14 residues. Between the trimmed V and J ends, which lost 2 bases and 3 bases, there was a span of 7 bases. Here the CDR3 DNA reads TGTGCCAGCAGCTTACAGCTAGCTAATGAAAAACTGTTTTTT. Its protein product is CASSLQLANEKLFF.

This clonotype was seen at least ten times. The chain uses TRBV11-1 and TRBJ1-5; D is undetermined. Germline loops: CDR1 SGHAT, CDR2 FQDESV (reference sequence). The CDR3 loop spans 12 amino acids. The ends were cut back, 5 bases at V and 10 bases at J, with 12 bases in the middle. The CDR3 sequence is CASSPPGGPQHF. The DNA of the CDR3 is TGTGCCAGCAGCCCCCCAGGTGGCCCCCAGCATTTT.

The chain has TRBV15 and TRBJ2-1; a weak D match, TRBD1 (6 bases). Deletions cut 5 bases from V and 6 bases from J, with 8 bases between. The CDR3 runs 12 residues. Germline assignment: CDR1 LNHNV and CDR2 YYDKDF (reference sequence). The CDR3 here is CATSLRGNEQFF. CDR3 nucleotide sequence: TGTGCCACCAGCCTCAGGGGCAATGAGCAGTTCTTC.